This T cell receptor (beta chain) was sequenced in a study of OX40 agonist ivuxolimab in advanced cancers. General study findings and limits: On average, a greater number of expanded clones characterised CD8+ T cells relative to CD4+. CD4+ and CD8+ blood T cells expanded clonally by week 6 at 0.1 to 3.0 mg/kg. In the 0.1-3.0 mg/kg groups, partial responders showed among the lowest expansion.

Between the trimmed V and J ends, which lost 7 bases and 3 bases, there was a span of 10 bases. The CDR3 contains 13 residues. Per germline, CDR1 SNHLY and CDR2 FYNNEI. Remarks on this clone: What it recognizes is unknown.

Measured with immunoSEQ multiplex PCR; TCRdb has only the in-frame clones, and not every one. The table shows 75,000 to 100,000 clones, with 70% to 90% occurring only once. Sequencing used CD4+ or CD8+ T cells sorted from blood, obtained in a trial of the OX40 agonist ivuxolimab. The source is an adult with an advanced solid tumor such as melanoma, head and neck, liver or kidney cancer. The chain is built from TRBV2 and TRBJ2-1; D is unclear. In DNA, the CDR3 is TGTGCCAGCAAAACCAGTAACTACAATGAGCAGTTCTTC. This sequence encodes CASKTSNYNEQFF.